The entry below describes one T cell receptor beta chain. Antigen: not known. The CDR3 sequence is 15 residues long. V was trimmed by 7 bases and J by 5 bases, leaving 17 bases between them. Germline loops: CDR1 MDHEN, CDR2 SYDVKM. These data come from a study of shared clonotypes between healthy human individuals. Findings and caveats of the study: Only a few donors were included, so the genetic and exposure-history diversity represented was limited.

Assay used: immunoSEQ multiplex PCR; TCRdb lists only in-frame clones, some missing. Of roughly 640,000 clones in the sample, around 72% are singletons; the top ten hold approximately 1.8%. The donors were adults (healthy and HIV-negative) with no recent acute infections or vaccinations. The sample consisted of memory CD4+ T cells sorted from blood. Documented subset: CD45RA-negative fraction. The clonotype comes from a woman aged 25 to 45 in good health. The V and J genes are TRBV28 and TRBJ1-4; D is uncertain. CDR3 DNA sequence: TGTGCCAGCACCCGAAGCCCTCCCCGAAATGAAAAACTGTTTTTT. Residues: CASTRSPPRNEKLFF.